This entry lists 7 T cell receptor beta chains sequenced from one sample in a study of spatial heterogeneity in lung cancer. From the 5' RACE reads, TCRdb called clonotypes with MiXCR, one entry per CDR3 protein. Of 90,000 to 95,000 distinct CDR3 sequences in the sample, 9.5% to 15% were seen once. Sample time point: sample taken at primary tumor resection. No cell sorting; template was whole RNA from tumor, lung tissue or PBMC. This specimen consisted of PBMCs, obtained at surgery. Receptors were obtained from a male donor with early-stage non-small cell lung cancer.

Here the CDR3 DNA reads TGCAGCGTTGCCCAATTTGTTTCCTACGAGCAGTACTTC. As protein: CSVAQFVSYEQYF. The rearrangement links TRBV29-1 to TRBJ2-7; D is ambiguous. The V end lost 4 bases, the J end lost 1 base, and 11 bases lay between the germline ends. Germline V CDR1 and CDR2: SQVTM, ANQGSEA. CDR3 length equals 13 residues.

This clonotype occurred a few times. DNA of the CDR3: TGTGCCAGCAGCTTGGCCCCAGGGAGCACAGATACGCAGTATTTT. This encodes CASSLAPGSTDTQYF. The chain couples TRBV5-4 to TRBJ2-3; D might be TRBD1 (5 bases). With 0 bases removed from V and 0 bases from J, the gap between germline ends came to 8 bases. CDR1 SGHNT and CDR2 YYREEE come from the germline V gene (reference sequence). This CDR3 spans 15 amino acids.

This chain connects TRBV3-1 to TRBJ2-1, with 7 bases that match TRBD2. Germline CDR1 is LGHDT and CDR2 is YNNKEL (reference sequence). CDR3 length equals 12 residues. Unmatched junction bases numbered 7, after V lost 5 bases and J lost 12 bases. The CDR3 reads CASSREGSGQFF. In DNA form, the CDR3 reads TGTGCCAGCAGCAGGGAGGGGTCGGGGCAGTTCTTC.

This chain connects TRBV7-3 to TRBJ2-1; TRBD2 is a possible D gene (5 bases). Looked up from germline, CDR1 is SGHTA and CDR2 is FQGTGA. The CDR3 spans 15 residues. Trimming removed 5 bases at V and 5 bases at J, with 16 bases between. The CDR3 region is CASSPGLLPHNEQFF. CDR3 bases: TGTGCCAGCAGCCCCGGACTGCTGCCCCACAATGAGCAGTTCTTC.

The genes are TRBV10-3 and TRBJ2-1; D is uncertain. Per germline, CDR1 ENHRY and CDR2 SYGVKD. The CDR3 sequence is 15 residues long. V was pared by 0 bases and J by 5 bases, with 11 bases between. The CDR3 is CAISESLGQNNEQFF. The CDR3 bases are TGTGCCATCAGTGAGTCGTTAGGCCAGAACAATGAGCAGTTCTTC.

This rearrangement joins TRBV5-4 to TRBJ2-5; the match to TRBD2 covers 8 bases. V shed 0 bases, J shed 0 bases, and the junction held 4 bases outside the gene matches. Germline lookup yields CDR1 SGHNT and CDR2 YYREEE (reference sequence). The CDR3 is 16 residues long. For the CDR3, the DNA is TGTGCCAGCAGCTTGGGTTTAGCGGGGTACCAAGAGACCCAGTACTTC. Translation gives CASSLGLAGYQETQYF. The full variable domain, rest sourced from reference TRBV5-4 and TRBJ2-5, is ETGVTQSPTHLIKTRGQQVTLRCSSQSGHNTVSWYQQALGQGPQFIFQYYREEENGRGNFPPRFSGLQFPNYSSELNVNALELDDSALYLCASSLGLAGYQETQYFGPGTRLLVL.

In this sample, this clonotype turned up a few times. Here the CDR3 DNA reads TGTGCCAGCAGCCGCCGACTAGCGAACACCGGGGAGCTGTTTTTT. Protein sequence: CASSRRLANTGELFF. This rearrangement joins TRBV27 to TRBJ2-2, with D maybe TRBD2 (6 bases). Germline V CDR1 and CDR2: MNHEY, SMNVEV (reference sequence). CDR3 size: 15 residues. Trimming pared 6 bases from V and 0 bases from J, leaving 11 bases between.